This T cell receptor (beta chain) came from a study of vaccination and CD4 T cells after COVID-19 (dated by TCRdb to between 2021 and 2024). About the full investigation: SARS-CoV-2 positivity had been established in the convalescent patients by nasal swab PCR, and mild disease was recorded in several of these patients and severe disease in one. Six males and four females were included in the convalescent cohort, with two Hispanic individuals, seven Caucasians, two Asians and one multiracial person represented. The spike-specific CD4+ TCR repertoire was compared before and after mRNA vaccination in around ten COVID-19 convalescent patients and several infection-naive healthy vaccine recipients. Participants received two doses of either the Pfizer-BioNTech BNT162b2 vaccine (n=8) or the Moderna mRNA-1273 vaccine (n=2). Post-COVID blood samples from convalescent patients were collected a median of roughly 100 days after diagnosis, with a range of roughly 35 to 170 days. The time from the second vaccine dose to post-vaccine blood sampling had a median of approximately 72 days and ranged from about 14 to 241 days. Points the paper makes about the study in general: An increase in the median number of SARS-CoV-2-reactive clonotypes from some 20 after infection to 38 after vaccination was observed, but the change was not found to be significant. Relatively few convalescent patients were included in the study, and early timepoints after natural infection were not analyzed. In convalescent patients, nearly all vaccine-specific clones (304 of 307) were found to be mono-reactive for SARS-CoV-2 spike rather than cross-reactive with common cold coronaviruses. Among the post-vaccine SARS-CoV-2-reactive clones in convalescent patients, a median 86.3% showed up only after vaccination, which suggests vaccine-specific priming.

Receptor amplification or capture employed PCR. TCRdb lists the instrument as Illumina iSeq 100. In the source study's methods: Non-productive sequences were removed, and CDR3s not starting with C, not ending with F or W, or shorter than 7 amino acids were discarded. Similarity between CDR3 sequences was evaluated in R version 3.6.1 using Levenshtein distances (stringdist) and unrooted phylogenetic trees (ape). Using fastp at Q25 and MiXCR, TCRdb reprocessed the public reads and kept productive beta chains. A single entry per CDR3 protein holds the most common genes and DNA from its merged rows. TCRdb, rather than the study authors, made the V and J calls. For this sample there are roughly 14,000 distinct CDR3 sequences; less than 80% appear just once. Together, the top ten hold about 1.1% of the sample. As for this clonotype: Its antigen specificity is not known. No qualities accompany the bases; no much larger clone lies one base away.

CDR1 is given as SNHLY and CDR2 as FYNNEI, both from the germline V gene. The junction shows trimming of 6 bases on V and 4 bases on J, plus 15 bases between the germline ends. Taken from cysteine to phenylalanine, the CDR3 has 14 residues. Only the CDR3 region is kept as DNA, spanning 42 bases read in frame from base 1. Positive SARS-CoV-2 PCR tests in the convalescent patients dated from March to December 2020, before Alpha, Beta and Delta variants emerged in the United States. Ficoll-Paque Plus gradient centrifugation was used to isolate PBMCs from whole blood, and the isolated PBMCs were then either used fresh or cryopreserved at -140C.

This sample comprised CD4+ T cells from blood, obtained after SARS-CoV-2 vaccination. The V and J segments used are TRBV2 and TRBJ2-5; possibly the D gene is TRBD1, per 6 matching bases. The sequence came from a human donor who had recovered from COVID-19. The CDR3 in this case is CASSVVQGSETQYF. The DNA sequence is TGTGCCAGCAGCGTAGTACAGGGATCAGAGACCCAGTACTTC.